This entry concerns a single T cell receptor (beta chain). The antigen is not known. A J-beta primer mix and a sample-barcoded 5' primer were used in a second PCR of roughly 6 to 12 cycles. MiXCR was run by TCRdb on the 5' RACE reads, yielding one entry per CDR3 protein. Of 1.5 million to 2 million distinct CDR3 sequences in the sample, 28% were seen once. This sample stems from a study of blood T cells in healthy people across ages. The CDR3 totals 14 residues. The germline CDR1 and CDR2 sequences are LNHNV and YYDKDF (reference sequence). Between the trimmed V and J ends, which lost 3 bases and 7 bases, there was a span of 15 bases. Notes on the study in general: Strong correlation linked observed beta diversity and percent naive T cells.

Sequencing was carried out using blood. This clonotype originated in a woman in her thirties in good health. This sequence joins TRBV15 and TRBJ2-5; TRBD2 is a possible D gene (5 bases). The CDR3 protein is CATSSEDSSRTQYF. CDR3 DNA sequence: TGTGCCACCAGCAGTGAGGACTCATCCCGGACCCAGTACTTC.